A single sample gave rise to the 17 T cell receptor beta chains below, sequenced in a study of cytomegalovirus exposure and HLA in healthy donors. Both 60 Vbeta primers and 13 Jbeta primers went into the PCR. TCRdb's table, derived via immunoSEQ multiplex PCR, lists solely in-frame clones and lacks some. Of approximately 140,000 clones in the sample, approximately 82% were seen once. Sample: PBMCs. The receptors come from a woman aged 35 to 49 in good health and CMV-seronegative.

This sequence joins TRBV4-3 and TRBJ1-2, with 10 bases identical to TRBD1. Germline V gives CDR1 LGHNA, CDR2 YSLEER. V gave up 4 bases and J gave up 3 bases; unmatched junction bases: 5. CDR3 length: 15 residues. In DNA, the CDR3 is TGCGCCAGCAGCCTTAGGGACAGGGGCGACTATGGCTACACCTTC. This gives the protein CASSLRDRGDYGYTF.

This clone was observed a single time. This chain joins TRBV7-2 and TRBJ2-7; tentative D call: TRBD1 (5 bases). Looked up from germline, CDR1 is SGHTA and CDR2 is FQGNSA. This CDR3 region has 15 residues. V was trimmed by 2 bases and J by 6 bases, leaving 17 bases between them. CDR3 protein: CASSLWGFQGGEQYF. The CDR3, as DNA: TGTGCCAGCAGCTTATGGGGTTTCCAGGGTGGCGAGCAGTACTTC.

The rearrangement uses TRBV6-4 and TRBJ2-5; D might be TRBD1 (6 bases). Germline CDR1 reads MRHNA; CDR2 reads SNTAGT. V was clipped by 7 bases and J by 4 bases, with 16 bases between them. There are 14 residues in the CDR3. CDR3 nucleotide sequence: TGTGCCAGCATGAGCTCGGGACACAGAGAGACCCAGTACTTC. This translates into CASMSSGHRETQYF.

Only one count was recorded for this clone. The gene calls are TRBV5-1 and TRBJ1-4; 7 bases line up with TRBD1. Germline lookup yields CDR1 SGHRS and CDR2 YFSETQ. The CDR3 length is 14 residues. V was clipped by 4 bases and J by 8 bases; unmatched bases: 8. This chain's CDR3 is CASSIRQGTEKLFF. CDR3 DNA: TGCGCCAGCAGCATACGACAGGGAACAGAAAAACTGTTTTTT.

The V gene is TRBV7-6, the J gene TRBJ2-1; D possibly corresponds to TRBD2 (6 bases). V was trimmed by 5 bases and J by 1 base, leaving 12 bases between them. Per germline, CDR1 SGHVS and CDR2 FNYEAQ. This CDR3 spans 15 amino acids. The CDR3 nucleotides are TGTGCCAGCAGCCCAGGACGGGGGTCCTACAATGAGCAGTTCTTC. Amino acids: CASSPGRGSYNEQFF.

Worth noting for this clone: A junction boundary mismatches the germline segment, possibly from a read error. Other DNA sequences in the same sample also yield this CDR3. The chain recombines TRBV6-5 with TRBJ1-4; 9 bases map to TRBD1. The length of the CDR3 is 16 residues. Germline-derived CDR1 and CDR2 are MNHEY and SVGAGI. The CDR3 DNA sequence: TGTGCCAGCAGTTGGACAGGGGCGCTGGTGGGTGAAAAATTGTTTTTT. It specifies CASSWTGALVGEKLFF.

In DNA form, the CDR3 reads TGCGCCAGCAGCCAATCAAGCGGGACATCGGACGAGCAGTACTTC. Its translation is CASSQSSGTSDEQYF. The J gene is TRBJ2-7, the V gene TRBV4-3, with TRBD2 as a possible D gene (7 bases). Trimming removed 2 bases from V and 5 bases from J, with 16 bases in between. The CDR3 contains 15 residues. The germline CDR1 and CDR2 sequences are LGHNA and YSLEER.

This clone was recorded only once. The CDR3 protein is CASSPGMLNQPQHF. CDR3 DNA sequence: TGCGCCAGCAGCCCAGGGATGTTAAATCAGCCCCAGCATTTT. The J gene is TRBJ1-5, the V gene TRBV5-1, with D possibly being TRBD1 (5 bases). Germline lookup yields CDR1 SGHRS and CDR2 YFSETQ. Trimming left V 4 bases short and J 4 bases short, with 12 bases between. The CDR3 loop spans 14 amino acids.

The J gene is TRBJ2-1, the V gene TRBV11-3, with 8 nucleotides matching TRBD2. This CDR3 region has 13 residues. Germline V CDR1 and CDR2: SGHNT, YENEEA. The J segment lost 6 bases and the V segment lost 4 bases, leaving 2 bases of the junction unmatched. Here the CDR3 DNA reads TGTGCCAGCAGCTCCGGGACTAGCAATGAGCAGTTCTTC. Translating it yields CASSSGTSNEQFF.

This sequence joins TRBV6-1 and TRBJ1-5, with D possibly matching TRBD1 (5 bases). The CDR3 is made up of 15 amino acids. Germline V CDR1 and CDR2: MNHNS, SASEGT. V was trimmed by 6 bases and J by 0 bases, leaving 12 bases between them. The CDR3 nucleotides read TGTGCCAGCAGGGAGTTACAGGTTAGCAATCAGCCCCAGCATTTT. It encodes CASRELQVSNQPQHF.

The rearrangement joins TRBV6-5 to TRBJ1-2, with D possibly TRBD1 on 5 matching bases. CDR3 length: 13 amino acids. Trimming left V 6 bases short and J 8 bases short, with 16 bases between. Per germline, CDR1 MNHEY and CDR2 SVGAGI. The CDR3 region is CASSTTGEAGYTF. CDR3 DNA sequence: TGTGCCAGCAGCACCACAGGAGAGGCGGGCTACACCTTC.

This rearrangement joins TRBV2 to TRBJ1-4; TRBD1 is a possible D gene (5 bases). Deletions cut 7 bases from V and 5 bases from J, with 14 bases between. Germline V lookup: CDR1 SNHLY, CDR2 FYNNEI. This CDR3 has 14 amino acids. As DNA, the CDR3 is TGTGCCAGCATGTTGGGGAGGGGAAATGAAAAACTGTTTTTT. This gives the protein CASMLGRGNEKLFF.

V usage is TRBV29-1 and J usage is TRBJ2-1, with 9 positions matching TRBD2. This CDR3 is built from 14 residues. CDR1 is SQVTM and CDR2 is ANQGSEA in the germline V gene. After removal of 3 bases from V and 12 bases from J, the junction contained 12 bases not matched to a gene. In DNA form, the CDR3 reads TGCAGCGTTGATCAGGGCGGGAGGGCCCGTTGGCAGTTCTTC. Translation gives CSVDQGGRARWQFF.

The V call is TRBV28, the J call TRBJ2-7; 9 bases map to TRBD1. V lost 11 bases and J lost 4; bases outside the gene matches: 12. The CDR3 contains 14 residues. CDR1 MDHEN and CDR2 SYDVKM come from the germline V gene. The CDR3 spells CAWGFPGQGYEQYF. In DNA, the CDR3 is TGTGCCTGGGGATTTCCGGGACAGGGTTACGAGCAGTACTTC.

The rearrangement uses TRBV7-9 and TRBJ1-1, with 7 positions matching TRBD1. CDR3 length: 14 amino acids. Germline CDR1 is SEHNR and CDR2 is FQNEAQ (reference sequence). Trimming cost V 1 base and J 4 bases; bases outside gene matches: 3. The CDR3 DNA follows: TGTGCCAGCAGCTTAGTTCAGGGGGGCACTGAAGCTTTCTTT. Protein: CASSLVQGGTEAFF.

For the CDR3, the DNA is TGTGCCAGCAGCACCTTAACAGGGGGCGACATTAAAGCTTTCTTT. Protein product: CASSTLTGGDIKAFF. The chain has TRBV28 and TRBJ1-1; 9 bases map to TRBD1. Germline V gives CDR1 MDHEN, CDR2 SYDVKM. This CDR3 spans 15 amino acids. The J segment lost 9 bases and the V segment lost 6 bases, leaving 14 bases of the junction unmatched.

The chain has TRBV7-2 and TRBJ1-5; perhaps TRBD1 as D (6 bases). This CDR3 comprises 15 residues. Germline lookup yields CDR1 SGHTA and CDR2 FQGNSA. V lost 1 base, J lost 2 bases, and 9 bases lay in between. The CDR3 bases are TGTGCCAGCAGCTTAGGGGACACGGGCAATCAGCCCCAGCATTTT. This encodes CASSLGDTGNQPQHF.